This entry concerns a single TCR beta chain. Its antigen is currently not known. Base qualities are not at hand, and no much larger clone is one base apart. The protocol used for the library was the immunoSEQ multiplex PCR assay. For the multiplex PCR, a mixture combining 60 forward primers for TCR Vbeta segments and 13 reverse primers for TCR Jbeta segments was used. The CDR3 region of rearranged TCR beta genes was amplified from genomic DNA with a multiplex PCR assay. Amplified TCR beta libraries were sequenced as 87-base-pair reads on the Illumina HiSeq System. The paper's data handling went like this. A later analysis tallied around 87 million unique TCR beta chains across the 700 or so repertoires, and some 10 million of those chains were shared by two or more donors. To remove PCR and sequencing errors, raw reads were error-corrected and collapsed into unique sequences using a nearest-neighbor algorithm that merged closely related sequences. CDR3 sequences were aligned to IMGT reference sequences to assign V, D and J gene segments. Each retained sequence needed at least a six-nucleotide match to both a V gene segment and a J gene segment. A rearrangement was called productive if the CDR3 had no stop codons and remained in frame with V and J, and every other rearrangement was called non-productive. CDR3 was defined by IMGT convention, running from the second conserved V-encoded cysteine to the conserved J-encoded phenylalanine. Sequences without an unambiguous match to a single V gene segment were excluded from the earlier analysis of several hundred of the donors. An earlier analysis of fewer than 750 of the donors classified V segments as functional when productive rearrangements were above 56.7% and as segregating when the standard deviation between donors was above 5%. To diagnose cytomegalovirus status from the catalog of TCR beta chain sequences, a statistical classification framework was built. In a later analysis, TCR nucleotide sequences were compared against IMGT/GENE-DB human TR gene sequences so that V and J genes could be assigned. A later analysis assigned CDR3 sequences and most-parsimonious VDJ recombination scenarios with the TCRdist pipeline. In a later analysis, every TCR beta chain was defined by the combination of its CDR3 amino acid sequence and its V-gene family, and reads without a unique V-gene family were dropped. A later analysis removed several hundred highly shared, low-generation-probability nucleotide sequences to deal with suspected cross-contamination and a sequencing artifact. In a later analysis, a clonal expansion index was calculated for each public chain from normalized within-repertoire ranks of inferred template counts. In a later analysis, generation probabilities were computed with a VDJ recombination model fitted to out-of-frame rearrangements, and the resulting probabilities were checked against IGoR. In a later analysis, hypergeometric tests were used to score TCR-TCR, TCR-HLA and TCR-CMV co-occurrence, with a repertoire-size bias correction applied to TCR pairs. To estimate false discovery rates, a later analysis permuted the HLA or CMV assignments 20 times. In a later analysis, co-occurring TCRs were grouped with DBSCAN, and TCRdist sequence similarity was added when clustering was performed within HLA-allele-positive subsets. Repertoires with fewer than 30,000 or more than 120,000 public chains were left out of co-occurrence clustering, as were five repertoires with anomalous nucleotide sharing. TCRdb retrieved this table from immuneACCESS and kept in-frame rearrangements only. Not all clones are present; in checked studies, unresolved V genes account for under half, and no reason is known for the remainder. The DNA gave D and trimming, while V, J and clone size come from that table. The sample table records around 96,000 clones; 65% to 80% of these occur just once. The biggest ten clones account for 10% of the sample.

The data were obtained in a study of cytomegalovirus exposure and HLA in healthy donors (TCRdb year 2017). Turning to the overall study: An earlier analysis of approximately 590 of the donors reported approximately 290 Gb of sequence data and more than 90 million unique TCR beta sequences from 150 million to 200 million T cells. Rather than using new phenotypic data, the later analysis identified candidate immune exposures from TCR beta sequences and from how often those sequences occurred across donors. An earlier analysis of 500 to 650 of the donors applied high-throughput TCR beta sequencing to assess whether each TCR beta V gene segment acted as functional or pseudogenic. Roughly 5 DR-DQ haplotypes were treated as single units for association and clustering because of strong linkage in the cohort. Among the roughly 400 genotyped donors, around 81% belonged to the genetic ancestry cluster associated with self-reported Caucasian donors. Roughly 300 gigabases of sequencing data and approximately 85 million unique TCR sequences were included in an early release covering 550 to 650 HLA-typed donors. Across 300 to 500 genotyped donors of the cohort, an average of approximately 220,000 unique TCR beta nucleotide sequences per donor were sequenced, and roughly 20% of those sequences were non-productive. To predict cytomegalovirus infection status, the study brought together high-throughput TCR immunosequencing, statistical association of individual TCRs with disease status, and machine learning. A later analysis re-analyzed previously published TCR beta repertoires from about 730 donors and added high-resolution HLA genotyping to study TCR occurrence patterns. Typing coverage differed by locus: A, B, C, DRB1 and DQB1 were typed in about 620-630 donors, DQA1 in 522, DPA1 in 600 to 610, and DPB1 in around 490. HLA typing covered class I and class II loci at four-digit resolution. The study aimed to test whether cataloging public T cell receptors could reveal signatures of past pathogen exposure. Every discovery cohort repertoire had been produced on one sequencing platform. Donor age, sex, ethnicity and CMV serostatus were collected together with the repertoire data. The study profiled the T cell repertoires of 550 to 700 subjects by immunosequencing and related them to cytomegalovirus serostatus. Genome-wide SNP genotypes for about 55% of the roughly 670 donors were used in a later genetic analysis, which treated that subset as a discovery cohort. Along with the roughly 670-subject first cohort, a separate validation cohort of approximately 110 different subjects was used.

Beyond this particular receptor, the publication reports: The only immune exposure information available for the cohort was CMV serostatus. A few of the identified cytomegalovirus-associated TCR beta chains were confirmed in vitro to be specific for cytomegalovirus antigens. Most TCR sequences were observed very rarely across donors, whereas some public TCRs were present in many individuals. A later genetic analysis reported fewer N-insertions in productive TCRs among donors in an Asian-associated ancestry cluster than the roughly 620-donor mean. In a later analysis, TCR association rates were found to vary across HLA loci, with the most associated TCRs seen for DRB1 alleles and the fewest for HLA-C alleles. The earlier analysis of 450 to 700 of the donors excluded approximately 17 rarely observed V segments, including chromosome 9 orphons, because counts were too low. This cohort had only TCR beta chains sequenced, and the lack of alpha or paired-chain data limited which features could be detected. Some IMGT-functional V segments, including TRBV6-2 and TRBV6-3, could not be told apart with the 87-base-pair reads, so those segments were excluded. V-gene and J-gene trimming of TCR beta chains was associated with a missense DCLRE1C variant in a later genetic analysis, and the association was replicated in an independent cohort. A further reported finding was that TCR beta sequences accurately predicted the HLA-A and HLA-B alleles for most subjects in the first cohort. In a later analysis, around 15,000 TCR beta sequences were associated with specific HLA alleles at a false discovery rate of 0.05. An earlier analysis of 587 of the donors showed that most TCR beta V segments appeared in productive rearrangements either about 87% or about 30% of the time, which broadly matched IMGT annotations. A cluster of highly shared sequence variants was judged likely to be a technical artifact of the sequencing pipeline. Linkage disequilibrium might explain the correlated functional status among segregating V segments, but an unknown experimental factor could not be excluded. The classifier was reported to diagnose cytomegalovirus status with high specificity and sensitivity in both the original cohort and the validation cohort. Roughly uniform sequencing depth across donors was assumed in presence/absence analyses, although this assumption may not hold. A later analysis found that HLA-associated TCR beta chains were more clonally expanded and had lower generation probabilities than equally common non-associated chains. Because HLA typing was missing for some donors at each locus, association tests included only the typed subset. The study gave a list of some 150 TCR beta chains associated with cytomegalovirus. Assigning TCR associations to individual alleles was difficult when HLA alleles, especially DR and DQ, strongly co-occurred. It was suggested by the authors that the approach could potentially be generalized to other disease states and immunological phenotypes. In a later analysis, several top co-occurrence clusters were reported to appear linked to parvovirus B19, influenza, CMV and Epstein-Barr virus. In a later analysis, most CMV-associated TCR beta chains were found to appear HLA-restricted, with HLA associations seemingly driven largely by CMV exposure.

The cohort comprised fewer than 750 healthy bone marrow donors. All cohort members were sampled while nominally healthy, although unrecorded immune exposures were likely present. The donor was CMV seropositive and was included in the group of 250 to 350 seropositive cohort members. A peripheral blood sample was provided by each donor, and peripheral blood mononuclear cells were used for TCR beta sequencing. The Qiagen DNeasy Blood Extraction Kit was used to extract genomic DNA from the blood cell samples. Deletion took 8 bases off V and 7 bases off J, with a span of 11 bases between the germline ends. The germline V gene specifies ENHRY as CDR1 and SYGVKD as CDR2. Spanning cysteine to phenylalanine, the CDR3 consists of 11 amino acids. CDR3 DNA only is kept here, 33 bases in frame from base 1.

The sequenced sample consisted of PBMCs. The sequence is built from TRBV10-3 and TRBJ1-2; possibly the D gene is TRBD1, per 5 matching bases. This receptor was identified in a man under 40 in good health and CMV-seropositive. The CDR3 has the sequence CAIGTGGGYTF. The DNA sequence is as follows: TGTGCCATCGGGACCGGGGGTGGCTACACCTTC.